Listed here are 21 T cell receptor beta chains from one sample, sequenced in a study of T cell changes during pregnancy in multiple sclerosis. The table came from immunoSEQ multiplex PCR; TCRdb's copy has only in-frame clones and leaves some out. The repertoire holds roughly 80,000 clones, with approximately 94% as singletons. Sequenced material: peripheral blood, taken after pregnancy. The receptor set was obtained from a female donor in good health, enrolled as a control in a pregnancy study.

The chain combines TRBV2 with TRBJ1-2; TRBD1 matches 9 bases. Germline CDR1 SNHLY, CDR2 FYNNEI. J was trimmed by 8 bases and V by 7 bases; bases with no gene match: 11. This CDR3 has 14 residues. The DNA for the CDR3 is TGTGCCAGCAATCCGGGACAGGGCAGGAGGGGCTACACCTTC. Translation: CASNPGQGRRGYTF.

This clone appeared once. The rearrangement joins TRBV28 to TRBJ2-1, with TRBD1 matching over 9 bases. Germline CDR1 and CDR2: MDHEN and SYDVKM. V was clipped by 3 bases and J by 5 bases; unmatched bases: 8. This CDR3 region has 16 residues. The CDR3, as DNA: TGTGCCAGCAGTTTGACCGGACAGGGGAGGAACAATGAGCAGTTCTTC. It yields the protein CASSLTGQGRNNEQFF. Full variable domain (missing parts from reference TRBV28 and TRBJ2-1): DVKVTQSSRYLVKRTGEKVFLECVQDMDHENMFWYRQDPGLGLRLIYFSYDVKMKEKGDIPEGYSVSREKKERFSLILESASTNQTSMYLCASSLTGQGRNNEQFFGPGTRLTVL.

The rearrangement links TRBV5-1 to TRBJ2-3, with TRBD2 identical over 15 bases. With V trimmed by 4 bases and J by 4 bases, 4 bases remained unmatched. CDR1 is SGHRS, CDR2 YFSETQ, per germline. The CDR3 contains 16 residues. CDR3 amino acids: CASSPGTSGRPDTQYF. The CDR3 bases are TGCGCCAGCAGCCCAGGGACTAGCGGGAGGCCAGATACGCAGTATTTT. The full variable domain, completed using reference TRBV5-1 and TRBJ2-3, is KAGVTQTPRYLIKTRGQQVTLSCSPISGHRSVSWYQQTPGQGLQFLFEYFSETQRNKGNFPGRFSGRQFSNSRSEMNVSTLELGDSALYLCASSPGTSGRPDTQYFGPGTRLTVL.

The chain couples TRBV27 to TRBJ1-6, with D tentatively TRBD1 (6 bases). The CDR3 runs 13 residues. Germline CDR1 and CDR2: MNHEY and SMNVEV (reference sequence). V shed 4 bases and J shed 17 bases, with 18 bases lying between them. The CDR3 region is CASSSAGAPRVHF. The CDR3 bases are TGTGCCAGCAGTTCTGCAGGGGCCCCTAGGGTCCACTTT.

V usage is TRBV6-6 and J usage is TRBJ2-5; D perhaps matches TRBD2 (6 bases). TRBJ2-7 explains the end of the DNA better; the J call may be wrong. CDR1 is MNHNY and CDR2 is SVGAGI in the germline V gene (reference sequence). This CDR3 spans 16 amino acids. CDR3 loop: CASSYSSSAITYEQYF. DNA for the CDR3: TGTGCCAGCAGTTACTCATCTAGCGCGATAACCTACGAGCAGTACTTC.

Only one count was recorded for this clone. The chain has TRBV5-6 and TRBJ2-5, with TRBD2 matching 7 bases. Trimming took 0 bases from V and 11 from J; bases not matched to a gene: 10. The CDR3 consists of 14 residues. The germline V gene encodes CDR1 SGHDT and CDR2 YYEEEE. The CDR3, as DNA: TGTGCCAGCAGCTTGGTTGGGGATGGGGGAGGGCAGTACTTC. Encoded protein: CASSLVGDGGGQYF.

This chain connects TRBV7-9 to TRBJ2-3; 8 bases line up with TRBD1. The CDR3 runs 15 residues. Germline trimming cut 5 bases from V and 1 base from J; bases unmatched to any gene: 5. Germline CDR1 reads SEHNR; CDR2 reads FQNEAQ (reference sequence). CDR3 DNA sequence: TGTGCCAGCAGCAATCCGGGACAGGGCACAGATACGCAGTATTTT. Translating gives CASSNPGQGTDTQYF.

The chain uses TRBV11-2 and TRBJ2-5; TRBD2 agrees at 8 bases. V shed 1 base, J shed 7 bases, and the junction held 11 bases outside the gene matches. The CDR3 sequence is 16 residues long. Looked up from germline, CDR1 is SGHAT and CDR2 is FQNNGV. CDR3 sequence: CASSLVGGRNRGTQYF. The CDR3 bases are TGTGCCAGCAGCTTAGTTGGCGGGAGGAACCGGGGGACCCAGTACTTC.

The chain uses TRBV12-5 and TRBJ1-2; tentatively, D is TRBD1 (6 bases). The germline gives CDR1 LGHNT, CDR2 FRNRAP. The CDR3 loop spans 14 amino acids. V was cut by 6 bases and J by 5 bases, with 16 bases left in between. The CDR3: CASGLVGAGYGYTF. CDR3 coding DNA: TGTGCTAGTGGGCTAGTGGGGGCTGGGTATGGCTACACCTTC.

The gene calls are TRBV7-9 and TRBJ2-4; D perhaps matches TRBD1 (5 bases). V gave up 6 bases and J gave up 2 bases, with 11 bases separating them. From germline, CDR1 is SEHNR and CDR2 FQNEAQ (reference sequence). This CDR3 is built from 14 residues. CDR3 sequence (DNA): TGTGCCAGCAGTACTGCAGGGCCCAAAAACATTCAGTACTTC. Amino acid sequence: CASSTAGPKNIQYF.

CDR3 sequence (DNA): TGTGCCAGCTCACCACCGAACCGGGCTGAAGCTTTCTTT. This translates into CASSPPNRAEAFF. This chain joins TRBV18 and TRBJ1-1, with unresolved D. Trimming took 0 bases from V and 6 from J, leaving 8 bases between them. This CDR3 has 13 amino acids. Germline CDR1 reads KGHSH; CDR2 reads LQKENI. Based on the CDR3 plus reference TRBV18 and TRBJ1-1, the full variable domain is NAGVMQNPRHLVRRRGQEARLRCSPMKGHSHVYWYRQLPEEGLKFMVYLQKENIIDESGMPKERFSAEFPKEGPSILRIQQVVRGDSAAYFCASSPPNRAEAFFGQGTRLTVV.

The chain links TRBV21-1 to TRBJ2-2; the table's D call, TRBD2, has no DNA check behind it. TRBV21-1 is a known pseudogene. The CDR3 contains 19 residues. The CDR3 DNA reads TGTGCCAGCAGCAAAGTAGATAGCGGGGGGGCTCCTAACACCGGGGAGCTGTTTTTT. As protein: CASSKVDSGGAPNTGELFF.

The chain carries TRBV9 and TRBJ2-1; tentative D call: TRBD2 (5 bases). The germline gives CDR1 SGDLS, CDR2 YYNGEE. The CDR3 spans 13 residues. V lost 2 bases, J lost 9 bases, and 12 bases lay in between. CDR3 DNA sequence: TGTGCCAGCAGCGTTGGGGAGCCCGGTGAGCAGTTCTTC. Its protein is CASSVGEPGEQFF. The full variable domain, rest sourced from reference TRBV9 and TRBJ2-1, is DSGVTQTPKHLITATGQRVTLRCSPRSGDLSVYWYQQSLDQGLQFLIQYYNGEERAKGNILERFSAQQFPDLHSELNLSSLELGDSALYFCASSVGEPGEQFFGPGTRLTVL.

The chain joins TRBV28 to TRBJ1-4, with D possibly matching TRBD1 (6 bases). Trimming left V 2 bases short and J 0 bases short, with 13 bases between. This CDR3 spans 17 amino acids. Germline assignment: CDR1 MDHEN and CDR2 SYDVKM. The CDR3 loop reads CASSLGTTAATNEKLFF. The CDR3 DNA reads as TGTGCCAGCAGTTTAGGGACAACAGCCGCAACTAATGAAAAACTGTTTTTT.

J is TRBJ2-7 and V is TRBV30, with a weak D call TRBD1 (6 bases). CDR3 length equals 13 residues. V lost 2 bases, J lost 7 bases, and 15 bases lay in between. Germline lookup yields CDR1 GTSNPN and CDR2 SVGIG (reference sequence). The CDR3 protein is CAWSRTGSGEQYF. The DNA of the CDR3 is TGTGCCTGGAGTCGAACAGGGTCGGGTGAGCAGTACTTC.

The chain carries TRBV6-5 and TRBJ1-1; the D gene is possibly TRBD1 (5 bases). CDR1 MNHEY and CDR2 SVGAGI come from the germline V gene. Trimming cost V 0 bases and J 4 bases, with 15 bases left between them. The CDR3 runs 16 residues. The CDR3 is CASSYSKGAFGTEAFF. CDR3 nucleotide sequence: TGTGCCAGCAGTTACTCGAAAGGGGCTTTCGGCACTGAAGCTTTCTTT.

In its sample, this clone was seen once. This chain links TRBV28 with TRBJ1-5, with 8 bases matching TRBD1. V lost 3 bases, J lost 5 bases, and 9 bases stayed unmatched. CDR1 and CDR2 from the germline V gene are MDHEN and SYDVKM. This CDR3 has 16 residues. The CDR3 region is CASSFSGQGTYQPQHF. The CDR3 nucleotides are TGTGCCAGCAGTTTTTCCGGACAGGGTACATATCAGCCCCAGCATTTT.

V is TRBV6-5 and J is TRBJ2-1; 8 nucleotides match TRBD2. Germline-derived CDR1 and CDR2 are MNHEY and SVGAGI. The CDR3 totals 15 residues. J was trimmed by 4 bases and V by 2 bases; bases with no gene match: 4. The CDR3 is CASSYESSGYNEQFF. CDR3 bases: TGTGCCAGCAGTTACGAGTCTAGCGGGTACAATGAGCAGTTCTTC.

The chain couples TRBV27 to TRBJ1-5; D ambiguous. This CDR3 has 13 residues. The germline gives CDR1 MNHEY, CDR2 SMNVEV (reference sequence). Deletions cut 6 bases from V and 7 bases from J, with 13 bases between. CDR3 nucleotides: TGTGCCAGCAGCCTCATCGGTCCCCAGCCCCAGCATTTT. Its translation: CASSLIGPQPQHF.

The chain links TRBV7-8 to TRBJ2-3, with D possibly TRBD1 on 5 matching bases. V was cut by 5 bases and J by 4 bases, with 16 bases left in between. Germline V gene sequence: CDR1 SGHVS, CDR2 FQNEAQ. The CDR3 runs to 15 residues. The CDR3 sequence is CASSPTQGQADTQYF. The CDR3 DNA reads TGTGCCAGCAGCCCTACGCAGGGCCAAGCAGATACGCAGTATTTT.

The gene calls are TRBV10-2 and TRBJ2-7; tentative D call: TRBD2 (5 bases). V was trimmed by 2 bases and J by 2 bases, leaving 13 bases between them. The length of the CDR3 is 15 residues. The germline V gene encodes CDR1 WSHSY and CDR2 SAAADI. The CDR3 loop is CASSEPNRGTYEQYF. As DNA, the CDR3 is TGCGCCAGCAGTGAGCCAAACAGAGGGACCTACGAGCAGTACTTC.